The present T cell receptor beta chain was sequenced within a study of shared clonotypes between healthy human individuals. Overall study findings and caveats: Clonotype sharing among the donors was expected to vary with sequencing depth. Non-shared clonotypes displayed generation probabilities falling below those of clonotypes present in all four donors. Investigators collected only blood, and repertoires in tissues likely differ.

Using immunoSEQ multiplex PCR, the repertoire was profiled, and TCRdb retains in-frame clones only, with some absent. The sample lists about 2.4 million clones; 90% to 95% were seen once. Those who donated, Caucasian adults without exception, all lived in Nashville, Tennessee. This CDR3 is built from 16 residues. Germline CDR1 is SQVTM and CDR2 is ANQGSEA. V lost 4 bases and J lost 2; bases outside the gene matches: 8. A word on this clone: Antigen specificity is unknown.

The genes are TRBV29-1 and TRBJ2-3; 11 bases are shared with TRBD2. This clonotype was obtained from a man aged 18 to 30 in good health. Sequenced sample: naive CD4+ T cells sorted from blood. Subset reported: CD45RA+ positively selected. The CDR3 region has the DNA TGCAGCGTTGTCCCACTAGCGGGGGCCAACACAGATACGCAGTATTTT. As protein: CSVVPLAGANTDTQYF.